The T cell receptor beta chain under discussion was sequenced for a study of cytomegalovirus exposure and HLA in healthy donors. As regards this clone: Antigen: not known.

The PCR used 60 Vbeta and 13 Jbeta primers. The assay was immunoSEQ multiplex PCR, and TCRdb's table has in-frame clones only and misses some. The sample contains about 190,000 clones, 84% of which appear only once. Broader study findings: Earlier findings revealed that most TCR beta V segments proved productive either about 90% or about 30% of the time. HLA-A and HLA-B allele assignments for most subjects were reportedly predicted accurately using TCR beta sequences.

This TCR was recovered from a boy between 10 and 17 years old in good health and CMV-seronegative. Sequences were obtained from PBMCs.

In nucleotides, the CDR3 is TGCGCCAGCAGCTGGGGGTCAGGGGGCGGAGAGCAGTACTTC. Its translation: CASSWGSGGGEQYF. The V gene is TRBV5-1, the J gene TRBJ2-7; 8 bases match TRBD1. CDR3 size: 14 residues. In germline, CDR1 is SGHRS, CDR2 YFSETQ. The V gene end was trimmed by 3 bases and the J gene end by 7 bases; junction bases not matched to a gene: 9.